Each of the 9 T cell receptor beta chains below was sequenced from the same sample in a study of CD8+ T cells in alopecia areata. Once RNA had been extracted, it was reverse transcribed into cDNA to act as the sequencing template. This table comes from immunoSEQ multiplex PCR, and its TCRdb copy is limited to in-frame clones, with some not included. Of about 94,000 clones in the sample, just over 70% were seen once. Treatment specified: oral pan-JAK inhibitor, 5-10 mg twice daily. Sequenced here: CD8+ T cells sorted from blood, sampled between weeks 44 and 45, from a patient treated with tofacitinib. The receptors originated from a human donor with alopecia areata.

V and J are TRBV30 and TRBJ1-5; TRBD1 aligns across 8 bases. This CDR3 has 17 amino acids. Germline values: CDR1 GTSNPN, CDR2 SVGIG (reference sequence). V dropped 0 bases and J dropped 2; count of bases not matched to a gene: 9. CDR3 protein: CAWSVEQGASGNQPQHF. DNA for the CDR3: TGTGCCTGGAGTGTAGAGCAGGGGGCTTCAGGCAATCAGCCCCAGCATTTT.

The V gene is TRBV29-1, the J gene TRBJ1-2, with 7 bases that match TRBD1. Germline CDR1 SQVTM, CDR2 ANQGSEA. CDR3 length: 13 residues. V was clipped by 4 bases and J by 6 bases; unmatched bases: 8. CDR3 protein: CSVGAGGMDGYTF. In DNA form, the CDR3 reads TGCAGCGTTGGGGCAGGGGGAATGGATGGCTACACCTTC.

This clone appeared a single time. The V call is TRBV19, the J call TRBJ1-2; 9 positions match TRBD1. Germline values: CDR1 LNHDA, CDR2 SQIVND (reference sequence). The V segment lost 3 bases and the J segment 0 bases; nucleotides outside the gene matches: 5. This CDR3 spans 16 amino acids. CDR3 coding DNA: TGTGCCAGTAGTATTAGGACAGGGGTAACTAACTATGGCTACACCTTC. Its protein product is CASSIRTGVTNYGYTF.

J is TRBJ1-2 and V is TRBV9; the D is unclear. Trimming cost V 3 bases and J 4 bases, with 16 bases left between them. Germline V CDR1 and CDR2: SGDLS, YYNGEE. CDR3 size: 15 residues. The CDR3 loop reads CASSGMGGEAYGYTF. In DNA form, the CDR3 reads TGTGCCAGCAGCGGCATGGGCGGGGAGGCCTATGGCTACACCTTC. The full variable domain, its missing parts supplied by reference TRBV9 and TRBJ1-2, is DSGVTQTPKHLITATGQRVTLRCSPRSGDLSVYWYQQSLDQGLQFLIQYYNGEERAKGNILERFSAQQFPDLHSELNLSSLELGDSALYFCASSGMGGEAYGYTFGSGTRLTVV.

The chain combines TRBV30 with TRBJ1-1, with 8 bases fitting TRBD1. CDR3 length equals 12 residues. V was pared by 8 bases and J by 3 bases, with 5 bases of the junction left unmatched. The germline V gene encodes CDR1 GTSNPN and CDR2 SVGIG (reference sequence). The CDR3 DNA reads TGTGCCGGTAGACAGGGGTACACTGAAGCTTTCTTT. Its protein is CAGRQGYTEAFF. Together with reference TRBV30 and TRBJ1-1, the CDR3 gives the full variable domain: SQTIHQWPATLVQPVGSPLSLECTVEGTSNPNLYWYRQAAGRGLQLLFYSVGIGQISSEVPQNLSASRPQDRQFILSSKKLLLSDSGFYLCAGRQGYTEAFFGQGTRLTVV.

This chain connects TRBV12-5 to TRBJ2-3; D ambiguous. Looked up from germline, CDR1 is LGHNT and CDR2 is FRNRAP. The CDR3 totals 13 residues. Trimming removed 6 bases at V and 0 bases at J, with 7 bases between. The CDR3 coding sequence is TGTGCTAGTGGCCCCCAGAGCACAGATACGCAGTATTTT. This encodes CASGPQSTDTQYF.

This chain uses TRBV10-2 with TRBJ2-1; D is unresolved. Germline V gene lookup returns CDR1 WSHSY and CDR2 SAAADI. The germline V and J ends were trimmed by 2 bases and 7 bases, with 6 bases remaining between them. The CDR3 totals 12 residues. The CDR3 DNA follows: TGCGCCAGCAGTGAGGGAATGAATGAGCAGTTCTTC. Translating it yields CASSEGMNEQFF.

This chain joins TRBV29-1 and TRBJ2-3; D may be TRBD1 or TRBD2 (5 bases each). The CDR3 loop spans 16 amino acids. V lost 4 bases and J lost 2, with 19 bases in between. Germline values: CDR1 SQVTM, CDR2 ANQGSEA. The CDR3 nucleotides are TGCAGCGTTGTGGGGGACGCCTTAGGTGACACAGATACGCAGTATTTT. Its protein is CSVVGDALGDTDTQYF.

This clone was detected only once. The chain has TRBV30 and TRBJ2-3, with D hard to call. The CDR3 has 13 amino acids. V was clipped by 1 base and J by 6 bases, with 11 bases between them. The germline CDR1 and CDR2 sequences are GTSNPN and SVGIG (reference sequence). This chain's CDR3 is CAWSAVVGDTQYF. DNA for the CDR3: TGTGCCTGGAGTGCCGTTGTGGGGGATACGCAGTATTTT. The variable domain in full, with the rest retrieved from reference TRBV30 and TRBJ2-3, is SQTIHQWPATLVQPVGSPLSLECTVEGTSNPNLYWYRQAAGRGLQLLFYSVGIGQISSEVPQNLSASRPQDRQFILSSKKLLLSDSGFYLCAWSAVVGDTQYFGPGTRLTVL.